The source of this TCR beta chain is a study of CD8 T cells in Susac syndrome. Study-level findings and limits: An acknowledgment was made by the study that its TCR sequencing and HLA analysis involved relatively few individuals.

In regard to this clonotype: The antigen is unknown.

Peripheral blood CD8+ and CD4+ T cells were profiled by TCR beta sequencing. Negative isolation was applied to CD8+ and CD4+ T cells, and FACS enrichment was applied to TEMRA cells. RNA totalling about 0.45 to 1 ug underwent reverse transcription with random hexamers. With immunoSEQ multiplex PCR, TCR beta CDR3 was amplified across 54 Vbeta and 13 Jbeta. TCRdb redid the calling of the immunoSEQ multiplex PCR reads with MiXCR, one entry per CDR3 protein. The sample contains 170,000 or so distinct CDR3 sequences, 90% to 95% of which appear only once. This CDR3 region has 18 residues. The germline V and J ends were trimmed by 3 bases and 3 bases, with 20 bases remaining between them.

The chain has TRBV12-3 or TRBV12-4 and TRBJ2-2, with a possible D match to TRBD2 (5 bases). Material for sequencing was CD4+ T cells from PBMCs. The clonotype comes from a human donor with multiple sclerosis. CDR3 coding DNA: TGTGCCAGCAGTTTCGGGATTCTAAAGGACCCTTACACCGGGGAGCTGTTTTTT. The encoded protein is CASSFGILKDPYTGELFF.